This TCR beta chain derives from a study of cytomegalovirus exposure and HLA in healthy donors. Germline assignment: CDR1 SGHRS and CDR2 YFSETQ. This CDR3 region has 12 residues. V lost 0 bases and J lost 8, with 5 bases in between. The study ran its PCR with 60 Vbeta and 13 Jbeta primers. Profiling relied on immunoSEQ multiplex PCR, and the TCRdb table lists in-frame clones only, not all of them. The sample consists of about 190,000 clones, over 75% of them appearing once. The chain joins TRBV5-1 to TRBJ2-2; no firm D call. This clonotype originated in a man in his forties or fifties in good health and CMV-seropositive. Sequencing input: PBMCs. The CDR3 reads CASSLEPGELFF. The CDR3 nucleotides are TGCGCCAGCAGCTTGGAGCCGGGGGAGCTGTTTTTT.